These T cell receptor beta chains were read from a single sample in a study of T cell repertoires in cytomegalovirus infection. One entry per CDR3 protein results from TCRdb running MiXCR on the reads. The table lists approximately 290,000 distinct CDR3 sequences, about a quarter of them singletons. Sequenced input: PBMCs. These receptors all stem from a human donor in good health (CMV status not recorded). Some clones in this sample may be carry-over from other donors' samples. Both conserved end residues are part of each CDR3.

j_call	cdr3_length	v_call	cdr3_aa
TRBJ1-1	12	TRBV20-1	CSASGGDTEAFF
TRBJ2-3	22	TRBV6-6	CASRNPGGRPAFKMAPTDTQYF
TRBJ2-3	14	TRBV12-3/TRBV12-4	CASTPFLGTDTQYF
TRBJ2-1	16	TRBV7-2	CASSLEISGKYNEQFF
TRBJ2-2	12	TRBV19	CASTQITGELFF
TRBJ1-2	13	TRBV7-2	CASSTRLGGGYTF
TRBJ1-5	14	TRBV20-1	CSARQGARDQPQHF
TRBJ2-1	15	TRBV20-1	CSAKRQGMDYNEQFF
TRBJ2-2	14	TRBV7-9	CASSLKGDTGELFF
TRBJ2-7	15	TRBV6-2/TRBV6-3	CASSRRLQEYYEQYF
TRBJ1-1	13	TRBV5-5	CASSLDRGDEAFF
TRBJ2-6	15	TRBV28	CATWDRPSGANVLTF
TRBJ2-5	15	TRBV7-2	CASSPRGRPQETQYF
TRBJ2-5	17	TRBV28	CASSSSGTSGGGETQYF
TRBJ2-1	13	TRBV20-1	CSARLAGYNEQFF
TRBJ1-5	15	TRBV30	CAWRPGRKPQQPQHF
TRBJ2-1	15	TRBV7-4	CASSLRGSGEDEQFF
TRBJ1-1	16	TRBV27	CASSLPPGGERTEAFF
TRBJ2-3	14	TRBV7-2	CASSFGLGKDTQYF
TRBJ2-3	15	TRBV20-1	CSARDYRSLPDTQYF
TRBJ2-5	14	TRBV10-3	CAISIQGAEETQYF
TRBJ1-6	14	TRBV11-2	CVSRDRTTDSPLHF
TRBJ1-5	13	TRBV28	CASRTAGNQPQHF
TRBJ2-1	13	TRBV7-3	CASSSGRDNEQFF
TRBJ2-2	16	TRBV6-2/TRBV6-3	CASSYSRDRPTGELFF
TRBJ2-3	15	TRBV7-2	CASSFRLAGTDTQYF
TRBJ2-7	14	TRBV9	CASSGAVSRDEQYF
TRBJ1-4	15	TRBV5-1	CASSLAPGGVEKLFF
TRBJ1-5	13	TRBV6-2/TRBV6-3	CASSYSPRQPQHF
TRBJ2-1	12	TRBV20-1	CAHRGSYNEQFF
TRBJ2-7	14	TRBV6-5	CASSYTVGAYEQYF